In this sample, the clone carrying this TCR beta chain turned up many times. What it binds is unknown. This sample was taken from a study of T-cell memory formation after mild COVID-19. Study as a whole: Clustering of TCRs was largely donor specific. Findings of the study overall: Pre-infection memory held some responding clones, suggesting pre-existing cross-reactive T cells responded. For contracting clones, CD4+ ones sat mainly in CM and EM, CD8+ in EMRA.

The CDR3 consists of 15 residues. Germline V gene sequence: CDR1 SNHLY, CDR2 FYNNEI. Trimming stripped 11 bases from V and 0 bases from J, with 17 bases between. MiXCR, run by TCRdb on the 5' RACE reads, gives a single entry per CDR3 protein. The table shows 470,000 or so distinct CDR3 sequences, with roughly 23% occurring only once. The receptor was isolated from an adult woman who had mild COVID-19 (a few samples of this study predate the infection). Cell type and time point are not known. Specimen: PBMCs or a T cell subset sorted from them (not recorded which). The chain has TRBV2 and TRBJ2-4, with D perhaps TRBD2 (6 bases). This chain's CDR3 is CAVQPGLGAKNIQYF. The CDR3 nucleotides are TGTGCCGTACAACCGGGACTTGGAGCCAAAAACATTCAGTACTTC.